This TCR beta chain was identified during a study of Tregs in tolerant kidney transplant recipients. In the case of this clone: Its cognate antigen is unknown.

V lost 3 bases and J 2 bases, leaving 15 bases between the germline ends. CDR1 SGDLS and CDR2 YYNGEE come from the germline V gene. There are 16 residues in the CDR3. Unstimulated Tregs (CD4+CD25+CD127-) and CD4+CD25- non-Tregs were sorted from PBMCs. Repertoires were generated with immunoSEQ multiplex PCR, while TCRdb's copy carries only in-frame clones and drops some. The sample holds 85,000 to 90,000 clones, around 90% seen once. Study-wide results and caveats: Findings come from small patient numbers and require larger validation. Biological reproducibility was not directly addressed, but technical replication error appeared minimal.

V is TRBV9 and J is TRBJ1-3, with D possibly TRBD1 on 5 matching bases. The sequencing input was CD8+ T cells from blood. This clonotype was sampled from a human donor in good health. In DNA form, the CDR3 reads TGTGCCAGCAGCGGCGGACATTCGCCGCCTGGAAACACCATATATTTT. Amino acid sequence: CASSGGHSPPGNTIYF.